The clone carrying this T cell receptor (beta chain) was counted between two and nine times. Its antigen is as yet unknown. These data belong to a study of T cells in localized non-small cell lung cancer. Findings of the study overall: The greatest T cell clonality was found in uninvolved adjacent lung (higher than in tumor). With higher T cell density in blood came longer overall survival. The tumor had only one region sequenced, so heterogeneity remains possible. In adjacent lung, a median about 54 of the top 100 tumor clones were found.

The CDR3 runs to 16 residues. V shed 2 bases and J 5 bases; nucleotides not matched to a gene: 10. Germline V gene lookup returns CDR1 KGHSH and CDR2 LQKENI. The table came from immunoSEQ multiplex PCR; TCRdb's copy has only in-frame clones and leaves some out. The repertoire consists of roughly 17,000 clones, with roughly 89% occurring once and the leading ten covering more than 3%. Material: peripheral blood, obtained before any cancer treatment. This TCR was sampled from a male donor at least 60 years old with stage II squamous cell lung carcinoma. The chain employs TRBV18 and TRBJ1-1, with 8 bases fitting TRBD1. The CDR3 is CASSPTTGQGRTEAFF. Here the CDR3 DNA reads TGTGCCAGCTCACCAACTACCGGACAGGGCCGGACTGAAGCTTTCTTT.